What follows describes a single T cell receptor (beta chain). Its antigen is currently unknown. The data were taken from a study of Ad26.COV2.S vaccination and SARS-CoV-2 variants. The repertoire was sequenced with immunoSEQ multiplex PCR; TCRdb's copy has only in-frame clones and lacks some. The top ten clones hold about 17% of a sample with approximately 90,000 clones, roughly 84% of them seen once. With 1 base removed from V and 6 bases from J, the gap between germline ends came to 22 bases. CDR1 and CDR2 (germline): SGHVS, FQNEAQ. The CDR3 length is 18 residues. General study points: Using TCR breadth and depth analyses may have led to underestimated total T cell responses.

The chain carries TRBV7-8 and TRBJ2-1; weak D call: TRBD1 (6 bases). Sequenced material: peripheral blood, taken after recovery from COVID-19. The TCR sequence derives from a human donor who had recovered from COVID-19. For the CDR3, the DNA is TGTGCCAGCAGCTTAGTAGTTAAAAGGGGGAATGTTATCAATGAGCAGTTCTTC. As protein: CASSLVVKRGNVINEQFF. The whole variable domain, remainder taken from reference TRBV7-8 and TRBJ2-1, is GAGVSQSPRYKVAKRGQDVALRCDPISGHVSLFWYQQALGQGPEFLTYFQNEAQLDKSGLPSDRFFAERPEGSVSTLKIQRTQQEDSAVYLCASSLVVKRGNVINEQFFGPGTRLTVL.